These T cell receptor beta chains were read from a single sample in a study of blood T cell repertoires in COVID-19. Using immunoSEQ multiplex PCR, the repertoire was profiled, and TCRdb retains in-frame clones only, with some absent. The sample has a few hundred thousand clones, more than 75% seen once. Sequencing was performed on peripheral blood. These receptors were obtained from a woman between 50 and 59 years old with active or convalescent COVID-19. Each CDR3 is given with its conserved first and last residue. The order of the fields is V gene, clone size, D gene, J gene, CDR3 protein, CDR3 DNA. The D gene is left open where the match is weak. Only some rows state a clone size, as once, few, many or a class for expanded clones.

v_gene: TRBV14
abundance: .
d_gene: .
j_gene: TRBJ1-3
CDR3aa: CASSNLGQAGNTIYF
CDR3nt: TGTGCCAGCAGTAACTTGGGGCAAGCTGGAAACACCATATATTTT

v_gene: TRBV30
abundance: once
d_gene: TRBD1
j_gene: TRBJ1-2
CDR3aa: CAWRGGQGLYGYTF
CDR3nt: TGTGCCTGGAGGGGGGGACAGGGATTATATGGCTACACCTTC

v_gene: TRBV6-5
abundance: .
d_gene: .
j_gene: TRBJ1-5
CDR3aa: CASNRGAKFNQPQHF
CDR3nt: TGTGCCAGCAACCGGGGGGCGAAATTCAATCAGCCCCAGCATTTT

v_gene: TRBV28
abundance: .
d_gene: .
j_gene: TRBJ1-5
CDR3aa: CASSPLDQPQHF
CDR3nt: TGTGCCAGCAGTCCCCTTGATCAGCCCCAGCATTTT

v_gene: TRBV2
abundance: .
d_gene: TRBD1
j_gene: TRBJ1-1
CDR3aa: CASSESPSRGLEAFF
CDR3nt: TGTGCCAGCAGTGAAAGCCCTAGCAGGGGGCTTGAAGCTTTCTTT

v_gene: TRBV7-3
abundance: .
d_gene: TRBD1
j_gene: TRBJ1-1
CDR3aa: CASSPTGGGTEAFF
CDR3nt: TGTGCCAGCAGCCCGACAGGGGGAGGCACTGAAGCTTTCTTT

v_gene: TRBV6-5
abundance: .
d_gene: .
j_gene: TRBJ2-7
CDR3aa: CASRGDSTSYEQYF
CDR3nt: TGTGCCAGCAGAGGGGACTCCACCTCCTACGAGCAGTACTTC

v_gene: TRBV5-1
abundance: .
d_gene: TRBD2
j_gene: TRBJ2-3
CDR3aa: CASKERGFTDTQYF
CDR3nt: TGCGCCAGCAAAGAGCGGGGGTTCACAGATACGCAGTATTTT

v_gene: TRBV7-9
abundance: .
d_gene: .
j_gene: TRBJ1-2
CDR3aa: CASSLQGVRDGYTF
CDR3nt: TGTGCCAGCAGCTTACAGGGCGTTCGTGATGGCTACACCTTC

v_gene: TRBV2
abundance: once
d_gene: TRBD2
j_gene: TRBJ2-2
CDR3aa: CASSEAVSGSGAGELFF
CDR3nt: TGTGCCAGCAGTGAAGCGGTTAGCGGGAGTGGGGCCGGGGAGCTGTTTTTT

v_gene: TRBV7-9
abundance: .
d_gene: TRBD2
j_gene: TRBJ2-3
CDR3aa: CASSRSSGGAGTDTQYF
CDR3nt: TGTGCCAGCAGCCGTTCTAGCGGGGGGGCCGGCACAGATACGCAGTATTTT

v_gene: TRBV6-6
abundance: once
d_gene: .
j_gene: TRBJ2-1
CDR3aa: CASSPVERWPIF
CDR3nt: TGTGCCAGCAGCCCGGTGGAGCGCTGGCCGATCTTC

v_gene: TRBV7-2
abundance: .
d_gene: .
j_gene: TRBJ2-2
CDR3aa: CASSLNLASGELFF
CDR3nt: TGTGCCAGCAGCTTAAACCTAGCAAGTGGGGAGCTGTTTTTT

v_gene: TRBV3-1/TRBV3-2
abundance: .
d_gene: .
j_gene: TRBJ1-1
CDR3aa: CASSPGQRAFF
CDR3nt: TGTGCCAGCAGCCCAGGGCAAAGAGCTTTCTTT

v_gene: TRBV4-1
abundance: .
d_gene: TRBD1
j_gene: TRBJ1-2
CDR3aa: CASSKGQNYGYTF
CDR3nt: TGCGCCAGCAGCAAGGGACAGAACTATGGCTACACCTTC

v_gene: TRBV5-6
abundance: .
d_gene: .
j_gene: TRBJ1-3
CDR3aa: CASSLRSSGNSGNTIYF
CDR3nt: TGTGCCAGCAGCTTGAGGTCGTCGGGAAACTCTGGAAACACCATATATTTT

v_gene: TRBV28
abundance: .
d_gene: .
j_gene: TRBJ1-2
CDR3aa: CASSEINYGYTF
CDR3nt: TGTGCCAGCAGCGAGATTAACTATGGCTACACCTTC

v_gene: TRBV2
abundance: .
d_gene: .
j_gene: TRBJ1-4
CDR3aa: CASLKEELGGEKLFF
CDR3nt: TGTGCCAGCCTTAAGGAGGAGCTAGGGGGTGAAAAACTGTTTTTT

v_gene: TRBV5-1
abundance: .
d_gene: .
j_gene: TRBJ2-7
CDR3aa: CASSLSQGGYEQYF
CDR3nt: TGCGCCAGCAGCTTGAGTCAGGGTGGGTACGAGCAGTACTTC

v_gene: TRBV20-1
abundance: once
d_gene: TRBD2
j_gene: TRBJ2-1
CDR3aa: CSASSGRSNEQFF
CDR3nt: TGCAGTGCAAGTAGCGGGAGAAGCAATGAGCAGTTCTTC

v_gene: TRBV30
abundance: .
d_gene: .
j_gene: TRBJ2-2
CDR3aa: CAWSSGTYTGELFF
CDR3nt: TGTGCCTGGAGTTCCGGGACTTACACCGGGGAGCTGTTTTTT

v_gene: TRBV28
abundance: .
d_gene: TRBD1
j_gene: TRBJ2-7
CDR3aa: CASSSSGTGKYEQYF
CDR3nt: TGTGCCAGCAGTTCTTCCGGGACAGGGAAATACGAGCAGTACTTC

v_gene: TRBV25-1
abundance: .
d_gene: .
j_gene: TRBJ2-7
CDR3aa: CASSVADPSEQYF
CDR3nt: TGTGCCAGCAGTGTGGCCGATCCCTCCGAGCAGTACTTC

v_gene: TRBV27
abundance: few
d_gene: .
j_gene: TRBJ2-7
CDR3aa: CASSRDEQYF
CDR3nt: TGTGCCAGCAGCCGCGACGAGCAGTACTTC

v_gene: TRBV11-1
abundance: .
d_gene: .
j_gene: TRBJ2-6
CDR3aa: CASSFQGANVLTF
CDR3nt: TGTGCCAGCAGCTTCCAGGGGGCCAACGTCCTGACTTTC

v_gene: TRBV15
abundance: .
d_gene: TRBD1
j_gene: TRBJ1-5
CDR3aa: CATSNRGTGWNNPNQPQHF
CDR3nt: TGTGCCACCAGCAACCGTGGGACAGGGTGGAATAATCCCAATCAGCCCCAGCATTTT

v_gene: TRBV10-3
abundance: .
d_gene: .
j_gene: TRBJ2-1
CDR3aa: CAISDVQRATYNEQFF
CDR3nt: TGTGCCATCAGTGATGTTCAGCGGGCGACCTACAATGAGCAGTTCTTC

v_gene: TRBV6-6
abundance: .
d_gene: TRBD1
j_gene: TRBJ2-7
CDR3aa: CASRYLEQGTHEQYF
CDR3nt: TGTGCCAGCAGGTACCTGGAACAGGGGACCCACGAGCAGTACTTC

v_gene: TRBV6-6
abundance: .
d_gene: TRBD1
j_gene: TRBJ1-1
CDR3aa: CASTETGMNTEAFF
CDR3nt: TGTGCCAGCACCGAGACAGGGATGAACACTGAAGCTTTCTTT

v_gene: TRBV9
abundance: .
d_gene: TRBD2
j_gene: TRBJ2-1
CDR3aa: CASSVVSGAYNEQFF
CDR3nt: TGTGCCAGCAGCGTAGTTAGCGGGGCCTACAATGAGCAGTTCTTC

v_gene: TRBV9
abundance: .
d_gene: .
j_gene: TRBJ1-2
CDR3aa: CASSVGHRAGSGYTF
CDR3nt: TGTGCCAGCAGCGTAGGTCACAGGGCTGGGTCTGGCTACACCTTC

v_gene: TRBV7-8
abundance: .
d_gene: TRBD2
j_gene: TRBJ2-7
CDR3aa: CASSLGEGGTYEQYF
CDR3nt: TGTGCCAGCAGCTTAGGTGAGGGAGGGACCTACGAGCAGTACTTC

v_gene: TRBV6-5
abundance: .
d_gene: TRBD2
j_gene: TRBJ2-5
CDR3aa: CASSYARTSGGETQYF
CDR3nt: TGTGCCAGCAGTTACGCAAGGACTAGCGGGGGTGAGACCCAGTACTTC

v_gene: TRBV5-4
abundance: few
d_gene: .
j_gene: TRBJ1-5
CDR3aa: CASSLAGGNGPQHF
CDR3nt: TGTGCCAGCAGCTTGGCCGGGGGGAACGGGCCCCAGCATTTT

v_gene: TRBV28
abundance: .
d_gene: TRBD1
j_gene: TRBJ1-5
CDR3aa: CASSSASTGEQPQHF
CDR3nt: TGTGCCAGCAGCTCCGCGTCCACAGGGGAACAGCCCCAGCATTTT

v_gene: TRBV19
abundance: .
d_gene: TRBD1
j_gene: TRBJ2-7
CDR3aa: CASSIWTGGGDEQYF
CDR3nt: TGTGCCAGTAGTATATGGACAGGGGGCGGCGACGAGCAGTACTTC

v_gene: TRBV19
abundance: .
d_gene: TRBD1
j_gene: TRBJ1-2
CDR3aa: CASKGRGIYGYTF
CDR3nt: TGTGCCAGTAAGGGCAGGGGGATCTATGGCTACACCTTC